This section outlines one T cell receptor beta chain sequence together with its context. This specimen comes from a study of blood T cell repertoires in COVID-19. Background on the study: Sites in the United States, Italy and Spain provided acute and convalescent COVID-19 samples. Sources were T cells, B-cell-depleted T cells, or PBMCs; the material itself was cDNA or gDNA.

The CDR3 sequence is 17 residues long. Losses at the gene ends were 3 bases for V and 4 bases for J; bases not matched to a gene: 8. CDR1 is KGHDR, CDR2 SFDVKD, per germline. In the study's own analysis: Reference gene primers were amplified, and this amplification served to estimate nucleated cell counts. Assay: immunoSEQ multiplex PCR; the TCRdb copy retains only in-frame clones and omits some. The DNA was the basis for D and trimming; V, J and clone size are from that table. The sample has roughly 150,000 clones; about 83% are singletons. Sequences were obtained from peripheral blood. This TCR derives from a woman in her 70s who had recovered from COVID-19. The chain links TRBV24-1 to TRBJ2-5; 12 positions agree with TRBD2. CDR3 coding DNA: TGTGCCACCAGTGATCCCGGGACTAGCGGGCCCCGAGAGACCCAGTACTTC. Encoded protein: CATSDPGTSGPRETQYF.